These T cell receptor beta chains were read from a single sample in a study of blood T cell repertoires in COVID-19. Generated by immunoSEQ multiplex PCR, the TCRdb table keeps only in-frame clones and is missing some. The sample records roughly 230,000 clones, approximately 90% being singletons. Sequencing was carried out using peripheral blood. The receptors here all came from a man in his sixties or seventies with acute or convalescent COVID-19. The CDR3 runs from the conserved cysteine through the conserved F or W. A D gene is named only where the DNA matches it firmly. For some rows the clone size is stated as once, few or many, or as a class when expanded; others skip it.

size: once
V: TRBV5-1
length: 15
J: TRBJ1-6
D: -
DNA: TGCGCCAGCAGCCCTCAAGGAGGGCCAAATTTGCCCCTCCACTTT
CDR3: CASSPQGGPNLPLHF

size: once
V: TRBV4-1
length: 17
J: TRBJ2-7
D: TRBD2
DNA: TGCGCCAGCAGCCACTCGGGACTAGCGGGAGTCCCCGGGGAGCAGTACTTC
CDR3: CASSHSGLAGVPGEQYF

size: -
V: TRBV10-3
length: 17
J: TRBJ2-7
D: -
DNA: TGTGCCGCAACTGGGGGGACCTATACCGGCGGGCTCTACGAGCAGTACTTC
CDR3: CAATGGTYTGGLYEQYF

size: -
V: TRBV15
length: 13
J: TRBJ2-3
D: -
DNA: TGTGCCACCAGCAGAGATGCCAGAAATACGCAGTATTTT
CDR3: CATSRDARNTQYF

size: -
V: TRBV9
length: 14
J: TRBJ1-5
D: TRBD1
DNA: TGTGCCAGCAGCGACGGACAGGGCGGTCAGCCCCAGCATTTT
CDR3: CASSDGQGGQPQHF

size: -
V: TRBV7-6
length: 17
J: TRBJ2-2
D: TRBD2
DNA: TGTGCCAGCAGCCCCGGACTAGCGGAATTGAACACCGGGGAGCTGTTTTTT
CDR3: CASSPGLAELNTGELFF

size: -
V: TRBV5-1
length: 15
J: TRBJ1-4
D: TRBD1
DNA: TGCGCCAGCAGCGTTGGACAGGGGGCCGGTGAAAAACTGTTTTTT
CDR3: CASSVGQGAGEKLFF

size: -
V: TRBV6-1
length: 12
J: TRBJ2-1
D: -
DNA: TGTGCCAGCAGTGAAGCGCGGGGTTCGGAGTTCTTC
CDR3: CASSEARGSEFF

size: -
V: TRBV5-1
length: 14
J: TRBJ2-5
D: -
DNA: TGCGCCAGCCGGGCGACCCTCGGGGAGGAGACCCAGTACTTC
CDR3: CASRATLGEETQYF

size: -
V: TRBV28
length: 15
J: TRBJ2-4
D: -
DNA: TGTGCCAGCAGTCCCCGGGGTGGAGCCAAAAACATTCAGTACTTC
CDR3: CASSPRGGAKNIQYF

size: -
V: TRBV15
length: 18
J: TRBJ1-4
D: -
DNA: TGTGCCACCAGCCCACCAGCCGGAGCCCAGGGGACTAATGAAAAACTGTTTTTT
CDR3: CATSPPAGAQGTNEKLFF

size: -
V: TRBV29-1
length: 13
J: TRBJ1-1
D: -
DNA: TGCAGCGTTGACAGGGCCATGAACACTGAAGCTTTCTTT
CDR3: CSVDRAMNTEAFF

size: -
V: TRBV3-1/TRBV3-2
length: 13
J: TRBJ2-1
D: TRBD2
DNA: TGTGCCAGCAGCCAGGCGGGAGGGAGTGAGCAGTTCTTC
CDR3: CASSQAGGSEQFF